This T cell receptor (beta chain) was observed in a study of a mutant IDH1 vaccine in newly diagnosed glioma. Germline CDR1 reads SGHRS; CDR2 reads YFSETQ. The junction had 5 bases not matched to a gene; V was cut back by 3 bases and J by 2 bases. The CDR3 spans 14 residues. Stated time point: week 47, end of study. In the vaccine, a single dose held 300 ug of the mutant IDH1 20-mer peptide, along with topical imiquimod. Only in-frame clones appear in the TCRdb table, and some are missing; sequencing was by immunoSEQ multiplex PCR. The sample lists about 56,000 clones; approximately 71% were seen once. As regards this clone: The antigen remains unidentified.

The material was PBMCs, obtained from a glioma patient whose treatment included an IDH1 peptide vaccine. The rearrangement uses TRBV5-1 and TRBJ2-7; the match to TRBD1 covers 7 bases. This TCR was sampled from a man aged 50 to 60 with glioma. This chain's CDR3 is CASSSPGTAYEQYF. The CDR3 DNA reads TGCGCCAGCAGCTCCCCCGGGACAGCCTACGAGCAGTACTTC.